These 18 T cell receptor beta chains share one sample of origin, sequenced in a study of hypomethylating agent response in myelodysplastic syndrome. Measured with immunoSEQ multiplex PCR; TCRdb has only the in-frame clones, and not every one. The data hold around 4,500 clones, with less than 90% observed a single time. Material: bone marrow, obtained before or after starting hypomethylating agent treatment for myelodysplastic syndrome (not recorded which). The origin of the receptors is a human donor with myelodysplastic syndrome.

This clone ranks as medium-sized (0.01 to 0.1%). The chain couples TRBV18 to TRBJ2-7, with D maybe TRBD1 (5 bases). V lost 0 bases to trimming and J lost 2 bases, with 11 bases between them. CDR3 size: 15 residues. The V gene's germline CDR1 is KGHSH and CDR2 LQKENI. The CDR3: CASSPPGLRTYEQYF. The CDR3, as DNA: TGTGCCAGCTCACCACCGGGGCTACGTACCTACGAGCAGTACTTC.

This clone is large (0.1 to 1%) in the sample. The V and J genes are TRBV6-1 and TRBJ2-7; TRBD2 is a possible D gene (5 bases). This CDR3 contains 13 residues. Germline CDR1 reads MNHNS; CDR2 reads SASEGT. V was clipped by 3 bases and J by 2 bases, with 8 bases between them. The CDR3 here is CASSDRGAYEQYF. The CDR3 nucleotides are TGTGCCAGCAGTGACCGGGGAGCCTACGAGCAGTACTTC.

This rearrangement joins TRBV7-3 to TRBJ2-2, with 7 bases aligning to TRBD1. Germline V gene lookup returns CDR1 SGHTA and CDR2 FQGTGA. The CDR3 consists of 18 residues. The junction had 15 bases not matched to a gene; V was cut back by 2 bases and J by 6 bases. The CDR3 region has the DNA TGTGCCAGCAGCTTACGCCCACCACAAGACAGGGCGGCCGGGGAGCTGTTTTTT. Translated: CASSLRPPQDRAAGELFF.

The chain combines TRBV9 with TRBJ2-2, with D maybe TRBD1 (6 bases). CDR3 size: 16 residues. Trimming pared 0 bases from V and 11 bases from J, leaving 20 bases between. Germline CDR1 and CDR2: SGDLS and YYNGEE. CDR3 sequence (DNA): TGTGCCAGCAGCGTAGCCGGACAGCATTCCCCGAGCGAGCTGTTTTTT. It specifies CASSVAGQHSPSELFF.

The J gene is TRBJ1-4, the V gene TRBV28, with TRBD1 matching 7 bases. The junction had 6 bases not matched to a gene; V was cut back by 3 bases and J by 5 bases. This CDR3 is 15 amino acids long. CDR1 and CDR2 from the germline V gene are MDHEN and SYDVKM. The chain's CDR3 is CASSLNRGGNEKLFF. CDR3 sequence (DNA): TGTGCCAGCAGTTTGAACAGGGGTGGGAATGAAAAACTGTTTTTT.

The rearrangement joins TRBV30 to TRBJ1-1; 7 nucleotides agree with TRBD1. V shed 3 bases and J 7 bases; nucleotides not matched to a gene: 5. CDR1 GTSNPN and CDR2 SVGIG come from the germline V gene (reference sequence). The CDR3 contains 12 residues. The CDR3 bases are TGTGCCTGGAGCTCGACAGGGAATGAAGCTTTCTTT. Encoded protein: CAWSSTGNEAFF.

The rearrangement joins TRBV6-5 to TRBJ2-3; 9 bases align to TRBD1. Trimming cost V 6 bases and J 6 bases; bases outside gene matches: 7. CDR3 size: 14 residues. Germline CDR1 and CDR2: MNHEY and SVGAGI. DNA for the CDR3: TGTGCCAGCAGGGACACAGGGGGCGCGGATACGCAGTATTTT. The encoded protein is CASRDTGGADTQYF.

A single count supports this clone. One end of the junction varies from germline; a read error may be responsible. The chain has TRBV7-7 and TRBJ2-6, with a possible D match to TRBD1 (5 bases). This CDR3 region has 16 residues. CDR1 and CDR2 from the germline V gene are SSHAT and FNYEAQ (reference sequence). The CDR3 spells CASSYYRISGANVLTF. CDR3 nucleotides: TGTGCTAGCAGCTATTACAGGATATCTGGGGCCAACGTCCTGACTTTC.

The V and J genes are TRBV18 and TRBJ1-3, with D perhaps matching TRBD1 (5 bases). The CDR3 contains 16 residues. V was pared by 1 base and J by 1 base, with 11 bases between. CDR1 and CDR2 (germline): KGHSH, LQKENI. The CDR3 is CASSPRDEASGNTIYF. As DNA, the CDR3 is TGTGCCAGCTCACCACGGGACGAGGCTTCTGGAAACACCATATATTTT.

In its sample, this clone was seen a few times. V usage is TRBV7-9 and J usage is TRBJ2-5; D remains unclear. V lost 4 bases, J lost 5 bases, and 14 bases lay in between. Germline V gene sequence: CDR1 SEHNR, CDR2 FQNEAQ (reference sequence). CDR3 length: 14 amino acids. In nucleotides, the CDR3 is TGTGCCAGCAGCTCTTGGTCGGATGCGGAGACCCAGTACTTC. Its protein is CASSSWSDAETQYF.

The V call is TRBV28, the J call TRBJ1-3; no definite D call. The CDR3 consists of 13 residues. V was pared by 9 bases and J by 0 bases, with 9 bases between. CDR1 and CDR2 (germline): MDHEN, SYDVKM. The CDR3, as DNA: TGTGCCAGTCGAAGGGACTCTGGAAACACCATATATTTT. Encoded protein: CASRRDSGNTIYF.

The J gene is TRBJ1-1, the V gene TRBV4-3; tentative D call: TRBD1 (5 bases). The CDR3 is 15 amino acids. Germline lookup yields CDR1 LGHNA and CDR2 YSLEER. V shed 8 bases and J shed 3 bases, with 19 bases lying between them. The CDR3 here is CASSGTERGYTEAFF. The CDR3 DNA reads as TGCGCCAGCTCCGGGACGGAGCGTGGGTACACTGAAGCTTTCTTT.

The gene calls are TRBV6-5 and TRBJ2-7; no definite D call. The CDR3 covers 14 residues. The V end lost 6 bases, the J end lost 0 bases, and 12 bases lay between the germline ends. Looked up from germline, CDR1 is MNHEY and CDR2 is SVGAGI. CDR3 in DNA: TGTGCCAGCAGCTTGGGTGGGAACTCCTACGAGCAGTACTTC. Translating gives CASSLGGNSYEQYF.

This clone was counted a few times. The genes are TRBV6-5 and TRBJ2-7; 9 bases match TRBD2. CDR3 length equals 15 residues. The germline CDR1 and CDR2 sequences are MNHEY and SVGAGI. Trimming removed 7 bases from V and 2 bases from J; junction bases left unmatched: 9. The CDR3 bases are TGTGCCAGCACCAAACTAGCGGGCCCAACCTACGAGCAGTACTTC. It encodes CASTKLAGPTYEQYF.

The chain links TRBV7-6 to TRBJ1-5, with D unclear. Trimming took 5 bases from V and 9 from J, leaving 14 bases between them. The germline CDR1 and CDR2 sequences are SGHVS and FNYEAQ. CDR3 length: 13 residues. DNA for the CDR3: TGTGCCAGCAGCGCTGGGCAGGAGAGGCCCCAGCATTTT. The encoded protein is CASSAGQERPQHF.

This clone occurred once. The chain uses TRBV5-5 and TRBJ1-2; D remains unclear. V lost 1 base and J lost 5, with 18 bases in between. Per the germline V gene, CDR1 is SGHKS and CDR2 is YYEKEE (reference sequence). The CDR3 runs to 16 residues. This CDR3 is CASSLYVRTEIYGYTF. CDR3 DNA: TGTGCCAGCAGCTTGTACGTCCGGACGGAGATATATGGCTACACCTTC.

This chain joins TRBV13 and TRBJ1-1; D perhaps matches TRBD1 (6 bases). Trimming took 2 bases from V and 3 from J, leaving 10 bases between them. Germline lookup yields CDR1 PRHDT and CDR2 FYEKMQ (reference sequence). This CDR3 contains 14 residues. Here the CDR3 DNA reads TGTGCCAGCAGCTTACCACAGGGATACACTGAAGCTTTCTTT. This codes for CASSLPQGYTEAFF.

The chain carries TRBV5-4 and TRBJ2-1; D call uncertain. Germline V lookup: CDR1 SGHNT, CDR2 YYREEE (reference sequence). V lost 0 bases, J lost 6 bases, and 7 bases lay in between. The CDR3 covers 13 residues. Written as DNA, the CDR3 is TGTGCCAGCAGCTTGGTTGTCAGCAATGAGCAGTTCTTC. This codes for CASSLVVSNEQFF. Full variable domain (remainder filled in from reference TRBV5-4 and TRBJ2-1): ETGVTQSPTHLIKTRGQQVTLRCSSQSGHNTVSWYQQALGQGPQFIFQYYREEENGRGNFPPRFSGLQFPNYSSELNVNALELDDSALYLCASSLVVSNEQFFGPGTRLTVL.